This T cell receptor beta chain was sequenced during a study of regulatory T cells in long-lasting Graves disease. This sample's time point: newly diagnosed GD, antithyroid drugs for less than 3 months. Scientists built the TCR library using RNA that was extracted from PBMCs. Enrollment of patients was through an endocrinology department in Xi'an, China. General study findings and limits: Persistent Graves' patients showed a TCR diversity that was lower than that of newly diagnosed ones.

Germline-derived CDR1 and CDR2 are SGHNT and YENEEA. The CDR3 sequence is 16 residues long. J gave up 7 bases and V 4 bases, and 9 bases lay outside the gene matches. The authors built TCR beta libraries using iRepertoire HTBI primers and Arm-PCR of CDR3 regions. TCRdb analysed the multiplex PCR reads with MiXCR anew, one entry per CDR3 protein. The repertoire has about 220,000 distinct CDR3 sequences, about 19% of them found once; the top ten carry roughly 10%. This clonotype occurred many times. Its antigen remains unknown. The sample was also reused in another study, on T cells in Graves' hyperthyroidism and ophthalmopathy. That paper notes: Blood also held most thyroid clonotypes expanded beyond 0.001.

The chain uses TRBV11-3 and TRBJ2-1; 11 bases fit TRBD2. The material was peripheral blood mononuclear cells (PBMCs), obtained at new diagnosis, from a patient treated with antithyroid drugs. The clonotype originates from a woman aged 30 to 39 with Graves disease. The CDR3 DNA sequence: TGTGCCAGCAGCTCCCAGGGTACTAGCGGGAGTAATGAGCAGTTCTTC. Its protein product is CASSSQGTSGSNEQFF.